This T cell receptor beta chain was recorded in a study of blood T cell repertoires in COVID-19 (dated by TCRdb to the early 2020s). Regarding the research as a whole: Collaborator samples came from the United States, Italy and Spain and covered acute and convalescent phases of COVID-19. The prospective study material was composed of cDNA or gDNA derived from T cells, B-cell-depleted T cells, or PBMCs. The dataset comprised deeply sampled blood TCRbeta repertoires from subjects exposed to, actively infected with, or recovered from COVID-19. A freely available public database, intended as a resource for researchers studying the immune response to SARS-CoV-2, is where the repertoires were released. Samples were obtained from the ongoing ImmuneRACE study (first 160 participants) and from 950 to 1,500 subjects provided by 6 global collaborators. Nearly every sample came with metadata listing a de-identified subject ID, COVID-19 status, age in years and sex. Where available, HLA class I and class II types were taken from metadata supplied by the sample provider and were not determined by assay-based typing.

The CDR3 starts with the cysteine, ends with the phenylalanine, and has 15 residues. The sequence is cut down to CDR3 DNA, 45 bases in frame from base 1. Ends trimmed: V by 1 base, J by 5 bases; bases unmatched to a gene: 3. CDR1 and CDR2 are read off the germline V gene (reference sequence) as GTSNPN and SVGIG. Collaborating institutions collected whole blood in K2EDTA tubes following their own protocols. For TCRbeta analysis, collaborators shipped samples in one of three forms: frozen whole blood, isolated PBMCs, or DNA extracted from either of those sample types. TCRbeta CDR3 regions were amplified from genomic DNA using the immunoSEQ Assay, a bias-controlled multiplex PCR. The paper's processing steps were these. The number of nucleated cells in each sample was estimated from the amplification of reference gene primers within the assay. Sequence reads were collapsed and filtered to measure the absolute abundance of every unique TCRbeta CDR3 rearrangement. For each sample, productive Simpson clonality was calculated as the square root of Simpson's diversity index over productive rearrangements. In TCRdb, the immuneACCESS table is reduced to in-frame sequences with V and J assigned. These tables do not hold every clone; where another copy was compared, an unresolved V gene accounts for under half, and the others remain unexplained. D and trimming come from the DNA, and the V and J calls and clone size come from that table. The sample records under 250,000 clones, 85% of which are singletons. The ten largest clones take up around 6.4% of the sample.

Broad study findings and their caveats: Clinical and demographic metadata were provided uncurated, with the amount varying by source and participant.

To note about this clone: What this receptor recognizes is not known. No much larger clone exists at a distance of one base, and base qualities are not known.

Sample: peripheral blood. This TCR came from a woman aged 60 to 75 with active or convalescent COVID-19. The chain is made from TRBV30 and TRBJ2-5; TRBD2 fits 14 bases in the junction. Here is the DNA: TGTGCCTGGAGTGCGACTAGCGGGAGGGCCGAGACCCAGTACTTC. Its coded protein is CAWSATSGRAETQYF.